This TCR beta chain comes out of a study of CD8 T cells in Susac syndrome. The CDR3 has 13 residues. Between the trimmed V and J ends, which lost 4 bases and 7 bases, there was a span of 14 bases. From germline, CDR1 is SQVTM and CDR2 ANQGSEA. It was with random hexamers that roughly 0.45 to 1 ug RNA was reverse transcribed. Amplification of the TCR beta CDR3 was carried out by immunoSEQ multiplex PCR, which spanned a total of 54 Vbeta and 13 Jbeta segments. TCRdb itself ran the immunoSEQ multiplex PCR reads through MiXCR, one entry per CDR3 protein. The repertoire holds about 300,000 distinct CDR3 sequences, with approximately 90% as singletons.

Input material: CD8+ T cells from PBMCs. The V gene is TRBV29-1, the J gene TRBJ2-1, with a possible D match to TRBD1 (6 bases). This clonotype originated in a human donor with multiple sclerosis. The CDR3 here is CSVATGYENEQFF. CDR3 in DNA: TGCAGCGTTGCCACAGGGTATGAAAATGAGCAGTTCTTC.